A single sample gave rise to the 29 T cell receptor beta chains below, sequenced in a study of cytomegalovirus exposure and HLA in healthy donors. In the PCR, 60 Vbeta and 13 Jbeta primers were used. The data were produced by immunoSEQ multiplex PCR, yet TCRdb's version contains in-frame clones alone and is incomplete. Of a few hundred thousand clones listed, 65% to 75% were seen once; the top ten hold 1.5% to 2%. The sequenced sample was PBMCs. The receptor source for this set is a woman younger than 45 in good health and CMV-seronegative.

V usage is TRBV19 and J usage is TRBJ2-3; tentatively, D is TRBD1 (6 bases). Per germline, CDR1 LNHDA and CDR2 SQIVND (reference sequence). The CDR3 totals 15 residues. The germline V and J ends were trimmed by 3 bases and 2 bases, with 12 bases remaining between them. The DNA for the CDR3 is TGTGCCAGTAGTATTGACAGGCCTTACACAGATACGCAGTATTTT. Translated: CASSIDRPYTDTQYF.

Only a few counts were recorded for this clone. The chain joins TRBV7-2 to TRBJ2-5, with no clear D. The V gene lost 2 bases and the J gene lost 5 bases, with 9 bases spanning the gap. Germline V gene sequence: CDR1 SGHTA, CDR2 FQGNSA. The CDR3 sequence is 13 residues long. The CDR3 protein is CASSLQELETQYF. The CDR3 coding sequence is TGTGCCAGCAGCTTACAAGAGCTGGAGACCCAGTACTTC.

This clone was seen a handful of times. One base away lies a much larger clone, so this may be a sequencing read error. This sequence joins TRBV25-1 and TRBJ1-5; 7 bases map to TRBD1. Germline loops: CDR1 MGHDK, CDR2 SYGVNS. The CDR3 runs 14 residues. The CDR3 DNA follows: TGTGACAGCAGTGACACAGGGGTGGGTCAGCCCCAGCATTTT. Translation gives CDSSDTGVGQPQHF.

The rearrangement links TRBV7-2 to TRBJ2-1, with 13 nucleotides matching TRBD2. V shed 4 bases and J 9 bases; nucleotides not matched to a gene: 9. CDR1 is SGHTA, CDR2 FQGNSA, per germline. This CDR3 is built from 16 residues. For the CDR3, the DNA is TGTGCCAGCAGCTCGGGACTAGCGGGGCTCCCCGGTGAGCAGTTCTTC. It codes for CASSSGLAGLPGEQFF.

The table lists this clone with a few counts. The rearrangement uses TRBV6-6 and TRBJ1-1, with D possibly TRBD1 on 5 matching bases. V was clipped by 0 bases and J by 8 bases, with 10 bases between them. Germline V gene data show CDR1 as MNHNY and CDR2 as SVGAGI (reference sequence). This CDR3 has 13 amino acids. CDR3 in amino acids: CASSYSGGIEAFF. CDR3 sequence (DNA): TGTGCCAGCAGTTACTCGGGGGGGATAGAAGCTTTCTTT.

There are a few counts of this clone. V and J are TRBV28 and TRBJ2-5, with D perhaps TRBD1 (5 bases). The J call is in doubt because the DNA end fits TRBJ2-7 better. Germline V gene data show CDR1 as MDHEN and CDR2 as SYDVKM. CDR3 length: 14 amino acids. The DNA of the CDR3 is TGTGCCAGCAGTTCCCCCTCAAGACAGCACGAGCAGTACTTC. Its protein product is CASSSPSRQHEQYF.

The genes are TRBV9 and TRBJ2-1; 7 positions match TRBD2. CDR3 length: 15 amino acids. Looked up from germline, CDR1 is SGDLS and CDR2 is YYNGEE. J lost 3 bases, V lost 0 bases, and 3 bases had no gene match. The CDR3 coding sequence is TGTGCCAGCAGCGTAGGGTGGGAGGGCTACAATGAGCAGTTCTTC. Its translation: CASSVGWEGYNEQFF.

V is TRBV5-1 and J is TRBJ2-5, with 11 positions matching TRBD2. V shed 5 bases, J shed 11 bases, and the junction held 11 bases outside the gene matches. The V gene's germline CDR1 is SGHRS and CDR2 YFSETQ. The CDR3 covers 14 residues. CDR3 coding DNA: TGCGCCAGCAGGGTTAGCGGGAGGGCCGAGGAGCAGTACTTC. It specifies CASRVSGRAEEQYF.

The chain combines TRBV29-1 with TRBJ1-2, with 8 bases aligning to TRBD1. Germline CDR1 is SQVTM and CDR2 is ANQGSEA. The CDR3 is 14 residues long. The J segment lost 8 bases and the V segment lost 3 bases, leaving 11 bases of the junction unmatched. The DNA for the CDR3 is TGCAGCGTTGACCAAGGGACGGACAGGGTCGGCTACACCTTC. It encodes CSVDQGTDRVGYTF.

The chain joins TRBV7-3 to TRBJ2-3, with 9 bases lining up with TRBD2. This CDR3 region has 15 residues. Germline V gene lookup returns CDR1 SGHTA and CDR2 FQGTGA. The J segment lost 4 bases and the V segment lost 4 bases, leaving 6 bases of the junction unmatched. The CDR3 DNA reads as TGTGCCAGCAGCTCCCTAGCGGGAACCGCAGATACGCAGTATTTT. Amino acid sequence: CASSSLAGTADTQYF.

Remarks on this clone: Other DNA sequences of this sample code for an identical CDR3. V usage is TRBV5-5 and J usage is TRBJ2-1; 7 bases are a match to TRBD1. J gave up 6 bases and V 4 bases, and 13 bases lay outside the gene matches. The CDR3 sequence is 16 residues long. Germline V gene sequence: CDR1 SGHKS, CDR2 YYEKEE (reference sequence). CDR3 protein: CASSLGDSPRVNEQFF. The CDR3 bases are TGTGCCAGCAGCCTGGGGGACAGCCCAAGGGTCAATGAGCAGTTCTTC.

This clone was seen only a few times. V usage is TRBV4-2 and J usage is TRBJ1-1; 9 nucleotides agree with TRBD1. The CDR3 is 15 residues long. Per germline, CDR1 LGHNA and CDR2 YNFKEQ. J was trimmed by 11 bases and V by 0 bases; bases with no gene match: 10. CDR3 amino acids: CASSQEGTGLSRAFF. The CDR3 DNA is TGTGCCAGCAGCCAAGAGGGGACAGGGCTAAGTAGGGCTTTCTTT.

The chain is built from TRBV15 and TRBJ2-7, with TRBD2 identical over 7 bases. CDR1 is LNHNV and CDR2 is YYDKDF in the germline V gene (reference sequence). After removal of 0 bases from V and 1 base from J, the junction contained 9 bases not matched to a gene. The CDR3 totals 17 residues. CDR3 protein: CATSRDLASGLSYEQYF. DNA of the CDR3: TGTGCCACCAGCAGAGATTTGGCTAGCGGTTTATCCTACGAGCAGTACTTC.

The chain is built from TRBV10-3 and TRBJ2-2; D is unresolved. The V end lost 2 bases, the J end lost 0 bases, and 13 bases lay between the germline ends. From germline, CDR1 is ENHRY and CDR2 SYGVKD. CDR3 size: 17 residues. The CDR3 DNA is TGTGCCATCAGTGAGCCGTTTCAGGCAGCGAACACCGGGGAGCTGTTTTTT. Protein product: CAISEPFQAANTGELFF.

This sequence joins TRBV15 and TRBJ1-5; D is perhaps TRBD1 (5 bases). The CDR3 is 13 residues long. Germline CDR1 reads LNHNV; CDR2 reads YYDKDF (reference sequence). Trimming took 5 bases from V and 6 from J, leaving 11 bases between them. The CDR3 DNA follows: TGTGCCACCAGCCGGGACTGGGGTCAGCCCCAGCATTTT. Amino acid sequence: CATSRDWGQPQHF.

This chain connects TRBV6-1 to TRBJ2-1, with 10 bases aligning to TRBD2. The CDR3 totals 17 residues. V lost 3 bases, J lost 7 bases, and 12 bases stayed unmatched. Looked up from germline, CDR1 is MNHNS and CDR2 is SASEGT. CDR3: CASSERSGTSAENEQFF. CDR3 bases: TGTGCCAGCAGTGAGCGCAGCGGGACTAGCGCGGAAAATGAGCAGTTCTTC.

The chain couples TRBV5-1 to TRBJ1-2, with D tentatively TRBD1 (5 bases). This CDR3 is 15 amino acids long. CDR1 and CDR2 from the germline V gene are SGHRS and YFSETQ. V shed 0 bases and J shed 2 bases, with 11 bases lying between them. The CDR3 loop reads CASSLVSGPNYGYTF. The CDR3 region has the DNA TGCGCCAGCAGCTTGGTCTCAGGGCCCAACTATGGCTACACCTTC.

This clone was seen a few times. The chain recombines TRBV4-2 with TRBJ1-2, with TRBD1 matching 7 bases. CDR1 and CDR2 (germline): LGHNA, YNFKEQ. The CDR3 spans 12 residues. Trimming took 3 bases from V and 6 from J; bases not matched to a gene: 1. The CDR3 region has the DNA TGTGCCAGCAGCCAGGGGACAGATGGCTACACCTTC. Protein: CASSQGTDGYTF.

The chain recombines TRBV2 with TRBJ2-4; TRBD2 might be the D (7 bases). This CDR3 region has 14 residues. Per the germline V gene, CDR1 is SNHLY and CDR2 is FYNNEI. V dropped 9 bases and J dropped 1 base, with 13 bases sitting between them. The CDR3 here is CASGGGSAKNIQYF. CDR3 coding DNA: TGTGCCAGTGGGGGGGGCTCGGCCAAAAACATTCAGTACTTC. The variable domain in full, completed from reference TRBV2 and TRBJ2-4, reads EPEVTQTPSHQVTQMGQEVILRCVPISNHLYFYWYRQILGQKVEFLVSFYNNEISEKSEIFDDQFSVERPDGSNFTLKIRSTKLEDSAMYFCASGGGSAKNIQYFGAGTRLSVL.

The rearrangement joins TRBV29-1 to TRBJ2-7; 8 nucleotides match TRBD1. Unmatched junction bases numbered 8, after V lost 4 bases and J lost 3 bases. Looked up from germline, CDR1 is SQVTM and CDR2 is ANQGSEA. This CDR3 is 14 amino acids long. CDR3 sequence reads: CSVVSRGQDYEQYF. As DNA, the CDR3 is TGCAGCGTTGTCTCCAGGGGACAGGACTACGAGCAGTACTTC.

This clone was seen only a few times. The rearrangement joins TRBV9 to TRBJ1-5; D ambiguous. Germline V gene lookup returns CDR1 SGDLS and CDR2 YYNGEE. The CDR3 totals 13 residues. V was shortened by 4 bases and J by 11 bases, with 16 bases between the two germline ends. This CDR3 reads CASSPSNGPAQHF. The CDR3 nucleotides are TGTGCCAGCAGCCCCTCCAATGGTCCGGCCCAGCATTTT.

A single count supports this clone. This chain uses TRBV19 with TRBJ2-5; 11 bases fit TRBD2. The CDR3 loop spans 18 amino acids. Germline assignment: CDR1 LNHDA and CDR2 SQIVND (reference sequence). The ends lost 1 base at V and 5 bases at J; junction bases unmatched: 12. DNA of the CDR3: TGTGCCAGTAGTATAGTAACTAGCGGGGGCGCCTTGGGGGAGACCCAGTACTTC. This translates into CASSIVTSGGALGETQYF.

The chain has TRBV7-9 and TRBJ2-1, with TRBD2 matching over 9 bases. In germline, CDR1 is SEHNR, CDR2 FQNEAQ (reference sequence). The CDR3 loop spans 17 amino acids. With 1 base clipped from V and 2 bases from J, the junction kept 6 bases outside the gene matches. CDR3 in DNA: TGTGCCAGCAGCTTAGGTAGCGGGAGTATACCCTACAATGAGCAGTTCTTC. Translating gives CASSLGSGSIPYNEQFF.

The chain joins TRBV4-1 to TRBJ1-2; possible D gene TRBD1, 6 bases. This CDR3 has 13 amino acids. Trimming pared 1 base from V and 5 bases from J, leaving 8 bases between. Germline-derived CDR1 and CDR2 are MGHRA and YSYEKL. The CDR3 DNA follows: TGCGCCAGCAGCCAAGTCGGACAGTATGGCTACACCTTC. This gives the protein CASSQVGQYGYTF.

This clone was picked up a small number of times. In DNA form, the CDR3 reads TGCGCCAGCAGTGACACCTACGAGCAGTACTTC. It codes for CASSDTYEQYF. V usage is TRBV10-1 and J usage is TRBJ2-7; D gene ambiguous. Trimming took 3 bases from V and 2 from J, leaving 2 bases between them. Germline CDR1 is WNHNN and CDR2 is SYGVQD (reference sequence). The CDR3 is 11 residues long.

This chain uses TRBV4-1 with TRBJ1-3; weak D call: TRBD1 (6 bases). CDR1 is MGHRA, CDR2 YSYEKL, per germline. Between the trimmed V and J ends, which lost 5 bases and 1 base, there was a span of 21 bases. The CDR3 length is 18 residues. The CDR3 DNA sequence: TGCGCCAGCAGCTCCCGATTTACCCAGGGGAAATCTGGAAACACCATATATTTT. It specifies CASSSRFTQGKSGNTIYF.

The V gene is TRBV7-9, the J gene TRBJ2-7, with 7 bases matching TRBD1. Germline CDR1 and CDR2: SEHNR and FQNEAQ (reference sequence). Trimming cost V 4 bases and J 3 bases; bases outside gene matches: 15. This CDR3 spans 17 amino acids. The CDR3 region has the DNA TGTGCCAGCAGCTCGTACAGGGGCCCCACGGTAGACTACGAGCAGTACTTC. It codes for CASSSYRGPTVDYEQYF.

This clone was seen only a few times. CDR3 protein: CASSLTAGWGNEQFF. The CDR3 DNA reads as TGTGCCAGCAGCTTAACGGCGGGATGGGGGAATGAGCAGTTCTTC. This chain uses TRBV7-3 with TRBJ2-1, with D perhaps matching TRBD2 (6 bases). The CDR3 spans 15 residues. The germline CDR1 and CDR2 sequences are SGHTA and FQGTGA. Trimming left V 0 bases short and J 7 bases short, with 13 bases between.

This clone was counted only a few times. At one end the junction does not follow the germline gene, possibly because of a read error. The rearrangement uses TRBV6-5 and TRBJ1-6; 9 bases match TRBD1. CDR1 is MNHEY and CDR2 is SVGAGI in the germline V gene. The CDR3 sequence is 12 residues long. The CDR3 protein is CASSERGQGTFF. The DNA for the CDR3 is TGTGCCAGCAGTGAGAGGGGACAGGGCACCTTCTTT.